This entry lists 30 T cell receptor beta chains sequenced from one sample in a study of T cell clones after liver transplantation. Repertoires were generated with immunoSEQ multiplex PCR, while TCRdb's copy carries only in-frame clones and drops some. This sample has 60,000 or so clones; more than 70% occur once, and the top ten carry roughly a tenth. This sample comprised CD4+ T cells from blood, obtained at the 22-month timepoint. The source of these receptors is a human patient who received a liver transplant. The graft donor may account for some of the T cells.

This clone was counted between two and nine times. The chain recombines TRBV21-1 with TRBJ2-7; TRBD1, the table's D call, was not compared with the DNA. TRBV21-1 is reported as a pseudogene. This CDR3 spans 14 amino acids. CDR3 region: CASSSQGASYEQYF. The CDR3 DNA reads as TGTGCCAGCAGCTCCCAAGGGGCCTCCTACGAGCAGTACTTC.

V gene TRBV6-5 combines with J gene TRBJ2-1; D may be TRBD1 (6 bases). CDR1 and CDR2 from the germline V gene are MNHEY and SVGAGI. The V and J ends lost 5 bases and 7 bases respectively, with 15 bases between them. CDR3 length: 14 residues. CDR3 amino acids: CASSPLDRRNEQFF. DNA for the CDR3: TGTGCCAGCAGTCCTCTCGACAGGCGTAATGAGCAGTTCTTC.

This clone was picked up one time. This chain connects TRBV4-1 to TRBJ2-1; TRBD2 agrees at 13 bases. Trimming cost V 4 bases and J 7 bases; bases outside gene matches: 1. Germline CDR1 and CDR2: MGHRA and YSYEKL. CDR3 length: 14 residues. The CDR3 is CASSPGLAGNEQFF. The CDR3 nucleotides read TGCGCCAGCAGCCCGGGACTAGCGGGGAATGAGCAGTTCTTC.

This clone was observed a few times. The rearrangement links TRBV11-2 to TRBJ2-3, with D uncertain. Trimming removed 4 bases from V and 1 base from J, with 15 bases in between. Germline-derived CDR1 and CDR2 are SGHAT and FQNNGV. The CDR3 spans 16 residues. CDR3 coding DNA: TGTGCCAGCAGCTCCCTGGGCTCCCGTCGCACAGATACGCAGTATTTT. It specifies CASSSLGSRRTDTQYF.

This rearrangement joins TRBV30 to TRBJ2-3; tentative D call: TRBD2 (6 bases). Per germline, CDR1 GTSNPN and CDR2 SVGIG (reference sequence). This CDR3 is 14 amino acids long. The V end was cut by 7 bases, the J end by 5 bases, with 19 bases between. The CDR3, as DNA: TGTGCCTCCGGGAGCGTCTCTCGGGGAGATACGCAGTATTTT. Translating gives CASGSVSRGDTQYF.

This chain connects TRBV19 to TRBJ2-5; D gene ambiguous. This CDR3 has 15 residues. Trimming cost V 6 bases and J 0 bases, with 14 bases left between them. CDR1 is LNHDA and CDR2 is SQIVND in the germline V gene (reference sequence). CDR3 residues: CASSSKLLYQETQYF. For the CDR3, the DNA is TGTGCCAGTAGCTCCAAATTACTGTACCAAGAGACCCAGTACTTC.

The chain carries TRBV27 and TRBJ1-6; D possibly corresponds to TRBD1 (6 bases). The V gene's germline CDR1 is MNHEY and CDR2 SMNVEV (reference sequence). The CDR3 is made up of 15 amino acids. With 7 bases removed from V and 2 bases from J, the gap between germline ends came to 12 bases. The CDR3 protein is CASKRGNAYNSPLHF. The CDR3 DNA follows: TGTGCCAGCAAGAGGGGGAATGCCTATAATTCACCCCTCCACTTT.

The chain employs TRBV5-4 and TRBJ1-3, with 7 bases identical to TRBD1. Germline CDR1 reads SGHNT; CDR2 reads YYREEE (reference sequence). V trimming: 3 bases; J trimming: 5 bases; junction bases outside the gene matches: 11. The CDR3 spans 16 residues. CDR3 coding DNA: TGTGCCAGCAGCTCCGGGACAGCTATCGGTAGAAACACCATATATTTT. This sequence encodes CASSSGTAIGRNTIYF.

The CDR3 DNA reads TGTGCCAGCTCACCTTTTCCGGGTGAGAACACCGGGGAGCTGTTTTTT. It encodes CASSPFPGENTGELFF. The rearrangement links TRBV18 to TRBJ2-2; D remains ambiguous. The CDR3 runs to 16 residues. The V gene lost 3 bases and the J gene lost 1 base, with 12 bases spanning the gap. From germline, CDR1 is KGHSH and CDR2 LQKENI.

This chain joins TRBV29-1 and TRBJ2-1; maybe TRBD2 (6 bases). Trimming cost V 8 bases and J 7 bases, with 9 bases left between them. Germline-derived CDR1 and CDR2 are SQVTM and ANQGSEA. The CDR3 consists of 10 residues. The CDR3 DNA is TGCAGCTCTGGGGGGAATGAGCAGTTCTTC. Translated: CSSGGNEQFF.

The chain employs TRBV10-2 and TRBJ2-7; perhaps D is TRBD1 or TRBD2 (6 bases each). The CDR3 runs to 15 residues. Germline assignment: CDR1 WSHSY and CDR2 SAAADI. V was clipped by 7 bases and J by 1 base, with 17 bases between them. The DNA of the CDR3 is TGCGCCAGCACCCTTCTACAGGGAGGTTCCTACGAGCAGTACTTC. Its protein product is CASTLLQGGSYEQYF.

V and J are TRBV6-4 and TRBJ1-5; 7 nucleotides align to TRBD1. Germline CDR1 is MRHNA and CDR2 is SNTAGT. V lost 8 bases, J lost 4 bases, and 5 bases stayed unmatched. The CDR3 length is 13 residues. The CDR3 sequence is CASADRANQPQHF. DNA of the CDR3: TGTGCCAGCGCAGACAGGGCGAATCAGCCCCAGCATTTT.

The J gene is TRBJ2-7, the V gene TRBV28, with TRBD2 as a possible D gene (6 bases). The germline V and J ends were trimmed by 10 bases and 3 bases, with 19 bases remaining between them. The CDR3 contains 14 residues. Germline CDR1 is MDHEN and CDR2 is SYDVKM. In DNA form, the CDR3 reads TGTGCCACGTATAGAGGAGGGGTGGACTACGAGCAGTACTTC. It translates to CATYRGGVDYEQYF.

The chain recombines TRBV5-6 with TRBJ2-5; D is unclear. The CDR3 has 14 residues. The ends were cut back, 4 bases at V and 1 base at J, with 11 bases in the middle. CDR1 and CDR2 from the germline V gene are SGHDT and YYEEEE. In DNA, the CDR3 is TGTGCCAGCAGCGTGGGATCGTCCCAAGAGACCCAGTACTTC. Its translation is CASSVGSSQETQYF.

Only one count was recorded for this clone. This chain uses TRBV6-1 with TRBJ1-2, with TRBD1 identical over 11 bases. Germline values: CDR1 MNHNS, CDR2 SASEGT. V lost 4 bases to trimming and J lost 6 bases; unmatched junction nucleotides: 4. This CDR3 contains 14 residues. The CDR3 bases are TGTGCCAGCAGTGTGGACAGGGGGCGAGATGGCTACACCTTC. Its protein is CASSVDRGRDGYTF.

The J gene is TRBJ2-1, the V gene TRBV27; no clear D. The CDR3 is 16 amino acids. With 4 bases removed from V and 1 base from J, the gap between germline ends came to 14 bases. CDR1 MNHEY and CDR2 SMNVEV come from the germline V gene (reference sequence). The CDR3, as DNA: TGTGCCAGCAGTTCATACTCGTCAACATCCTACAATGAGCAGTTCTTC. It codes for CASSSYSSTSYNEQFF.

The chain carries TRBV11-2 and TRBJ2-3; D is unresolved. The CDR3 is made up of 12 amino acids. Germline V lookup: CDR1 SGHAT, CDR2 FQNNGV. V was cut by 5 bases and J by 2 bases, with 5 bases left in between. The CDR3 DNA sequence: TGTGCCAGCAGCCCTACCACAGATACGCAGTATTTT. Translation gives CASSPTTDTQYF.

CDR3 sequence (DNA): TGCGCCAGCAATCAGGGCCTAGGGGGTCCCCTAGCCAGCACAGATACGCAGTATTTT. This gives the protein CASNQGLGGPLASTDTQYF. The chain uses TRBV5-1 and TRBJ2-3, with a tentative D call TRBD1 (6 bases). Germline values: CDR1 SGHRS, CDR2 YFSETQ. This CDR3 has 19 residues. V shed 6 bases and J shed 0 bases, with 26 bases lying between them.

V is TRBV27 and J is TRBJ1-4; a possible D gene is TRBD1 (6 bases). The CDR3 loop spans 14 amino acids. CDR1 is MNHEY and CDR2 is SMNVEV in the germline V gene (reference sequence). Trimming shortened V by 5 bases and J by 5 bases, and 12 bases separated the two germline ends. DNA of the CDR3: TGTGCCAGCAGTCCATTCAGGGGCAATGAAAAACTGTTTTTT. It codes for CASSPFRGNEKLFF.

The chain combines TRBV5-5 with TRBJ1-1; no firm D call. Looked up from germline, CDR1 is SGHKS and CDR2 is YYEKEE (reference sequence). There are 14 residues in the CDR3. The germline V and J ends were trimmed by 0 bases and 7 bases, with 13 bases remaining between them. The CDR3 is CASSLVSGKGEAFF. The CDR3 DNA reads as TGTGCCAGCAGCTTGGTATCAGGAAAGGGTGAAGCTTTCTTT.

This sequence joins TRBV7-3 and TRBJ1-6, with unresolved D. Per germline, CDR1 SGHTA and CDR2 FQGTGA. V was trimmed by 2 bases and J by 6 bases, leaving 11 bases between them. CDR3 length: 15 amino acids. CDR3 nucleotides: TGTGCCAGCAGCTTAGCAGGCCCCCCTAATTCACCCCTCCACTTT. Its protein product is CASSLAGPPNSPLHF.

Only one count was recorded for this clone. This rearrangement joins TRBV25-1 to TRBJ1-5, with a weak D call TRBD1 (5 bases). The CDR3 spans 17 residues. Trimming took 6 bases from V and 0 from J, leaving 18 bases between them. The germline V gene has CDR1 MGHDK and CDR2 SYGVNS. CDR3 sequence reads: CASSGDPRGYSNQPQHF. CDR3 nucleotides: TGTGCCAGCAGCGGGGACCCGCGGGGATATAGCAATCAGCCCCAGCATTTT.

DNA of the CDR3: TGTGCCAGCAGTCCGTTCAAGACAGGTGACTATGGCTACACCTTC. This encodes CASSPFKTGDYGYTF. The chain carries TRBV6-6 and TRBJ1-2; perhaps TRBD1 as D (6 bases). Germline CDR1 is MNHNY and CDR2 is SVGAGI (reference sequence). Deletions cut 5 bases from V and 3 bases from J, with 16 bases between. The CDR3 totals 15 residues.

The chain links TRBV19 to TRBJ1-2; 9 positions agree with TRBD1. Looked up from germline, CDR1 is LNHDA and CDR2 is SQIVND (reference sequence). The ends lost 5 bases at V and 0 bases at J; junction bases unmatched: 4. CDR3 length: 15 amino acids. The CDR3 loop reads CASSVDRGTNYGYTF. The CDR3 DNA reads TGTGCCAGTAGTGTTGACAGGGGGACTAACTATGGCTACACCTTC.

The chain couples TRBV2 to TRBJ2-1; 9 bases agree with TRBD1. CDR3 size: 14 residues. Germline V gene sequence: CDR1 SNHLY, CDR2 FYNNEI. Trimming removed 5 bases from V and 9 bases from J; junction bases left unmatched: 8. CDR3 residues: CASSMEDRGGEQFF. As DNA, the CDR3 is TGTGCCAGCAGTATGGAGGACAGGGGAGGTGAGCAGTTCTTC.

This clone was recorded only once. The rearrangement uses TRBV6-5 and TRBJ1-6; D remains ambiguous. Trimming left V 0 bases short and J 2 bases short, with 8 bases between. There are 16 residues in the CDR3. Germline V gene sequence: CDR1 MNHEY, CDR2 SVGAGI. This chain's CDR3 is CASSYSPDPYNSPLHF. CDR3 bases: TGTGCCAGCAGTTACTCCCCCGATCCCTATAATTCACCCCTCCACTTT.

The chain links TRBV19 to TRBJ1-2, with 9 bases fitting TRBD1. This CDR3 spans 14 amino acids. J was trimmed by 7 bases and V by 4 bases; bases with no gene match: 7. Per the germline V gene, CDR1 is LNHDA and CDR2 is SQIVND (reference sequence). CDR3 region: CASSNERTGAGYTF. CDR3 nucleotide sequence: TGTGCCAGTAGTAATGAACGGACAGGGGCTGGCTACACCTTC. Combining the CDR3 with reference TRBV19 and TRBJ1-2 gives the whole variable domain DGGITQSPKYLFRKEGQNVTLSCEQNLNHDAMYWYRQDPGQGLRLIYYSQIVNDFQKGDIAEGYSVSREKKESFPLTVTSAQKNPTAFYLCASSNERTGAGYTFGSGTRLTVV.

This chain uses TRBV7-2 with TRBJ2-3, with D uncertain. CDR3 size: 14 residues. The germline gives CDR1 SGHTA, CDR2 FQGNSA. Between the trimmed V and J ends, which lost 4 bases and 2 bases, there was a span of 10 bases. The chain's CDR3 is CASSSGPLTDTQYF. The CDR3, as DNA: TGTGCCAGCAGCTCTGGGCCCCTCACAGATACGCAGTATTTT.

In its sample, this clone ranks as medium-sized. The chain couples TRBV5-1 to TRBJ1-5; 7 nucleotides line up with TRBD1. CDR1 SGHRS and CDR2 YFSETQ come from the germline V gene. With V trimmed by 5 bases and J by 0 bases, 5 bases remained unmatched. The CDR3 covers 15 residues. This CDR3 reads CASRSGTDSNQPQHF. The CDR3 nucleotides are TGCGCCAGCAGGTCCGGGACAGATAGCAATCAGCCCCAGCATTTT.

The genes are TRBV9 and TRBJ1-5; D unresolved. Looked up from germline, CDR1 is SGDLS and CDR2 is YYNGEE. Trimming took 0 bases from V and 0 from J, leaving 4 bases between them. The CDR3 totals 14 residues. The CDR3: CASSVGSSNQPQHF. The CDR3 bases are TGTGCCAGCAGCGTAGGTAGTAGCAATCAGCCCCAGCATTTT.